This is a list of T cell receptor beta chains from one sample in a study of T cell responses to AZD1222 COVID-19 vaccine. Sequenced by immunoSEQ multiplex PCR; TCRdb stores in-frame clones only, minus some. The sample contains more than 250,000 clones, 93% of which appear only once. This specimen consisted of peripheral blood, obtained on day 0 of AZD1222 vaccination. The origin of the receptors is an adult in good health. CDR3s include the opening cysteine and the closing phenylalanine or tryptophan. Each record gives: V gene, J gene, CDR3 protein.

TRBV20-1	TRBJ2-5	CSALTGETQYF
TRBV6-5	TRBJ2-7	CASSYHSGTYEQYF
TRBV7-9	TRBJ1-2	CASSPLGGRGYTF
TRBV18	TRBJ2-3	CASSPARTVLADTQYF
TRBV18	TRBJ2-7	CASSPPSGQVYEQYF
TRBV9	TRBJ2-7	CASSVASGLAGGMQYF
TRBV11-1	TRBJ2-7	CASSSGTGNSEQYF
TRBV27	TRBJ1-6	CASSSWTGGPLHF
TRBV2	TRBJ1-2	CASSGQFYGYTF
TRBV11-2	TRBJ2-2	CASSPYPGRTSPSPGELFF
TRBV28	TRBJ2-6	CASSGDRGLHSGANVLTF